This T cell receptor (beta chain) was captured by sequencing in a study of tumor and adjacent non-tumor tissue in lung cancer. Whole-study context: Patients were aged about 30 to 80, 9 to 10 men and about five women, stage I to III.

TCRbeta libraries were built with three rounds of nested PCR, modified from ARM-PCR. TCRdb re-analysed the multiplex PCR reads in MiXCR, keeping a single row per CDR3 protein. The table lists roughly 67,000 distinct CDR3 sequences, roughly three quarters of them singletons. The template was RNA from unsorted bulk tissue. This non-tumor lung sample came from over 3 cm beyond the tumor edge. This clonotype was observed at least ten times. Germline V CDR1 and CDR2: DFQATT, SNEGSKA (reference sequence). V lost 5 bases and J lost 2; bases outside the gene matches: 6. The CDR3 covers 14 residues. The rearrangement links TRBV20-1 to TRBJ2-7, with TRBD2 matching over 10 bases. The TCR comes from a man aged 55-75 years with non-small cell lung cancer. The sample was distant non-tumor lung tissue. The CDR3 region has the DNA TGCAGTGCTGGCCTAGCGGGAGTCCCCTACGAGCAGTACTTC. Translation gives CSAGLAGVPYEQYF.